This T cell receptor beta chain is from a study of T-cell reconstitution after alpha-beta-depleted transplantation in children. This clonotype was seen only a few times. The V gene lost 0 bases and the J gene lost 2 bases, with 5 bases spanning the gap. This CDR3 is built from 14 residues. The germline V gene has CDR1 MGHDK and CDR2 SYGVNS. It was with unique molecular identifiers that the TCRbeta library was prepared. MiXCR, applied by TCRdb to the PCR reads, yields one record per CDR3 protein. The sample lists over 550,000 distinct CDR3 sequences, approximately 10% occurring once. The chain couples TRBV25-1 to TRBJ2-1, with D hard to call. The clonotype was recovered from a human donor who donated a stem cell graft to a child with acute myeloid leukemia. The specimen was PBMCs from the stem cell graft donor, collected from the stem cell graft. CDR3 protein: CASSEYIPYNEQFF. The CDR3 nucleotides are TGTGCCAGCAGTGAATATATCCCCTACAATGAGCAGTTCTTC.